This T cell receptor beta chain derives from a study of cytomegalovirus exposure and HLA in healthy donors. Here immunoSEQ multiplex PCR was the method, and the copy in TCRdb shows in-frame clones only, minus some. Of some 110,000 clones detected, 70% to 90% appear once; the ten largest clones hold about 4%. Losses at the gene ends were 5 bases for V and 2 bases for J; bases not matched to a gene: 0. The CDR3 has 14 residues. The germline V gene has CDR1 SGHAT and CDR2 FQNNGV. The donors were members of the validation cohort comprising some 120 subjects, separate from the approximately 630-subject first cohort.

The V call is TRBV11-2, the J call TRBJ2-1; 10 bases are a match to TRBD2. This TCR was sampled from a young woman in good health and CMV-seropositive. Sequencing used PBMCs. The CDR3 loop is CASSLAGAYNEQFF. The CDR3 coding sequence is TGTGCCAGCAGCCTAGCGGGAGCCTACAATGAGCAGTTCTTC.